Each of the 19 T cell receptor beta chains below was sequenced from the same sample in a study of shared clonotypes between healthy human individuals. The table came from immunoSEQ multiplex PCR; TCRdb's copy has only in-frame clones and leaves some out. This table has 300,000 to 400,000 clones, 80% to 90% appearing once. The material sequenced was memory CD8+ T cells sorted from blood. Subset in this sample: CD45RO+ cells pooled with CCR7-negative TemRA cells. These receptors all come from a man aged 18 to 30 in good health.

The chain has TRBV27 and TRBJ2-7; TRBD1 is a possible D gene (6 bases). The length of the CDR3 is 14 residues. The germline V gene encodes CDR1 MNHEY and CDR2 SMNVEV (reference sequence). Trimming stripped 3 bases from V and 2 bases from J, with 11 bases between. The CDR3 loop is CASSFAGATYEQYF. In DNA form, the CDR3 reads TGTGCCAGCAGTTTTGCAGGGGCGACCTACGAGCAGTACTTC.

About this clone: Different DNA sequences within this sample yield the same CDR3. The chain links TRBV10-1 to TRBJ2-1; D gene ambiguous. V was cut by 6 bases and J by 0 bases, with 12 bases left in between. The CDR3 is made up of 15 amino acids. Per the germline V gene, CDR1 is WNHNN and CDR2 is SYGVQD (reference sequence). For the CDR3, the DNA is TGCGCCAGCAGCCGTGACCAGAGCTCCTACAATGAGCAGTTCTTC. Amino acid sequence: CASSRDQSSYNEQFF.

The genes are TRBV9 and TRBJ2-5; D is tentatively TRBD1 or TRBD2 (5 bases each). Trimming stripped 0 bases from V and 2 bases from J, with 11 bases between. CDR1 and CDR2 from the germline V gene are SGDLS and YYNGEE. The CDR3 length is 15 residues. The CDR3 DNA reads as TGTGCCAGCAGCGTAGTATGGGGACCTCAAGAGACCCAGTACTTC. Encoded protein: CASSVVWGPQETQYF.

This sequence joins TRBV2 and TRBJ1-1; D perhaps matches TRBD1 (5 bases). Trimming pared 2 bases from V and 0 bases from J, leaving 13 bases between. In germline, CDR1 is SNHLY, CDR2 FYNNEI. The CDR3 has 16 residues. The CDR3 bases are TGTGCCAGCAGTGAATATCTTACAGGAATGAACACTGAAGCTTTCTTT. Its translation: CASSEYLTGMNTEAFF.

By share of the sample, this clone is medium-sized. This chain links TRBV28 with TRBJ2-1; 11 bases line up with TRBD2. The CDR3 covers 14 residues. V gave up 5 bases and J gave up 7 bases; unmatched junction bases: 4. Looked up from germline, CDR1 is MDHEN and CDR2 is SYDVKM. DNA for the CDR3: TGTGCCAGCAGTCCCGGACTAGCGGGTAATGAGCAGTTCTTC. The encoded protein is CASSPGLAGNEQFF.

The chain is built from TRBV6-5 and TRBJ1-1, with D uncertain. This CDR3 has 15 residues. Germline V gene sequence: CDR1 MNHEY, CDR2 SVGAGI. V was pared by 2 bases and J by 4 bases, with 14 bases between. DNA of the CDR3: TGTGCCAGCAGTTACGGCCGGGGTTTCCGCACTGAAGCTTTCTTT. It is translated as CASSYGRGFRTEAFF.

The V call is TRBV9, the J call TRBJ2-5, with 9 positions matching TRBD2. V lost 3 bases, J lost 5 bases, and 11 bases stayed unmatched. The germline CDR1 and CDR2 sequences are SGDLS and YYNGEE. This CDR3 has 16 amino acids. The CDR3 spells CASSEGVISGRETQYF. As DNA, the CDR3 is TGTGCCAGCAGCGAGGGGGTCATCAGCGGGAGGGAGACCCAGTACTTC.

CDR3 DNA sequence: TGCGCCAGCAGAAACACGGACAGGGTAGGGTCACCCCTCCACTTT. Residues: CASRNTDRVGSPLHF. The chain couples TRBV5-1 to TRBJ1-6, with 8 positions matching TRBD1. The CDR3 loop spans 15 amino acids. CDR1 is SGHRS, CDR2 YFSETQ, per germline. Losses at the gene ends were 5 bases for V and 10 bases for J; bases not matched to a gene: 11.

In its sample, this clone was seen a few times. The chain has TRBV7-9 and TRBJ1-5, with D uncertain. Germline CDR1 is SEHNR and CDR2 is FQNEAQ (reference sequence). There are 14 residues in the CDR3. V lost 3 bases and J 0 bases, leaving 6 bases between the germline ends. The CDR3 DNA reads TGTGCCAGCAGCTTTGACAATAGCAATCAGCCCCAGCATTTT. Translated: CASSFDNSNQPQHF.

This chain joins TRBV5-1 and TRBJ2-7, with D perhaps matching TRBD1 or TRBD2 (5 bases each). This CDR3 comprises 13 residues. CDR1 and CDR2 (germline): SGHRS, YFSETQ. The V end lost 0 bases, the J end lost 3 bases, and 7 bases lay between the germline ends. CDR3 amino acids: CASSLGGVYEQYF. The CDR3, as DNA: TGCGCCAGCAGCTTGGGAGGGGTCTACGAGCAGTACTTC.

This chain connects TRBV11-2 to TRBJ2-1; possible D gene TRBD2, 6 bases. Trimming left V 5 bases short and J 4 bases short, with 21 bases between. Germline-derived CDR1 and CDR2 are SGHAT and FQNNGV. The CDR3 length is 17 residues. This CDR3 reads CASSPGPGGMGYNEQFF. CDR3 DNA: TGTGCCAGCAGCCCGGGGCCCGGGGGTATGGGGTACAATGAGCAGTTCTTC.

This chain connects TRBV27 to TRBJ2-7, with TRBD2 as a possible D gene (5 bases). Germline V lookup: CDR1 MNHEY, CDR2 SMNVEV (reference sequence). V was shortened by 8 bases and J by 2 bases, with 10 bases between the two germline ends. The length of the CDR3 is 12 residues. Here the CDR3 reads CASQTGAYEQYF. The CDR3 coding sequence is TGTGCCAGCCAGACCGGGGCCTACGAGCAGTACTTC.

The chain is built from TRBV25-1 and TRBJ2-7; 7 bases fit TRBD1. The length of the CDR3 is 13 residues. CDR1 and CDR2 (germline): MGHDK, SYGVNS. After removal of 8 bases from V and 6 bases from J, the junction contained 10 bases not matched to a gene. The CDR3 protein is CASSRDSTLEQYF. The CDR3 nucleotides read TGTGCCAGCTCACGGGACAGCACGCTCGAGCAGTACTTC.

The V call is TRBV19, the J call TRBJ1-1; the D gene is possibly TRBD1 (6 bases). The CDR3 has 12 amino acids. CDR1 is LNHDA and CDR2 is SQIVND in the germline V gene (reference sequence). Trimming took 10 bases from V and 10 from J, leaving 19 bases between them. The CDR3 nucleotides read TGTGCCACCCATCCATCCGGGACAAGAGCTTTCTTT. Translating gives CATHPSGTRAFF.

The chain combines TRBV28 with TRBJ2-5; D unresolved. Trimming removed 3 bases at V and 1 base at J, with 9 bases between. This CDR3 comprises 14 residues. From germline, CDR1 is MDHEN and CDR2 SYDVKM. As DNA, the CDR3 is TGTGCCAGCAGTTTGAGGCGGAGCCAAGAGACCCAGTACTTC. Protein sequence: CASSLRRSQETQYF.

This chain connects TRBV7-9 to TRBJ2-3; 7 bases are a match to TRBD1. The CDR3 runs 17 residues. J gave up 2 bases and V 5 bases, and 13 bases lay outside the gene matches. Looked up from germline, CDR1 is SEHNR and CDR2 is FQNEAQ (reference sequence). CDR3 sequence reads: CASSHTPGQVPTDTQYF. The CDR3 nucleotides read TGTGCCAGCAGCCACACCCCCGGACAGGTCCCCACAGATACGCAGTATTTT.

The chain couples TRBV27 to TRBJ1-6, with 11 bases that match TRBD1. Trimming at V came to 0 bases and at J to 9 bases, leaving 4 bases not matched to a gene. The germline gives CDR1 MNHEY, CDR2 SMNVEV (reference sequence). This CDR3 is 16 amino acids long. The CDR3 nucleotides are TGTGCCAGCAGTTTATCTTCGGGACAGGGGGGTTCACCCCTCCACTTT. Its translation: CASSLSSGQGGSPLHF.

The rearrangement joins TRBV5-1 to TRBJ2-5; D is uncertain. In germline, CDR1 is SGHRS, CDR2 YFSETQ. The CDR3 is 13 amino acids. V was cut by 0 bases and J by 5 bases, with 8 bases left in between. The CDR3 DNA reads as TGCGCCAGCAGCTTGGCCGGCGCGGAGACCCAGTACTTC. Translation gives CASSLAGAETQYF. Full variable domain (outside the CDR3, taken from reference TRBV5-1 and TRBJ2-5): KAGVTQTPRYLIKTRGQQVTLSCSPISGHRSVSWYQQTPGQGLQFLFEYFSETQRNKGNFPGRFSGRQFSNSRSEMNVSTLELGDSALYLCASSLAGAETQYFGPGTRLLVL.

This chain uses TRBV30 with TRBJ1-5; 8 bases align to TRBD1. The trim removed 5 bases at V and 8 bases at J, leaving 8 bases unmatched. Germline V lookup: CDR1 GTSNPN, CDR2 SVGIG (reference sequence). This CDR3 comprises 13 residues. CDR3 DNA sequence: TGTGCCTGGGATCGGACAGGGTTGGAGCCCCAGCATTTT. Amino acid sequence: CAWDRTGLEPQHF.